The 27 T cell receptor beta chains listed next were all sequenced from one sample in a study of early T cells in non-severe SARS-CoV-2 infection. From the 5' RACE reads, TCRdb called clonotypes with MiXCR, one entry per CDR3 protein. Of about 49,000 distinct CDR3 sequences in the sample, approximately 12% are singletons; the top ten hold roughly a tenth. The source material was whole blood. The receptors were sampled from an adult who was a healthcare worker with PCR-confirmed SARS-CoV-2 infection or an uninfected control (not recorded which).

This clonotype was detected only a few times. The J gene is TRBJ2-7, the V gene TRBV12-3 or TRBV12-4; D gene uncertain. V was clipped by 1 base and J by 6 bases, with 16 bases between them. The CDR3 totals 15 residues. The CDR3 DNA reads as TGTGCCAGCAGTTTAGGAACCGCCGAGCTAAGCGAGCAGTACTTC. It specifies CASSLGTAELSEQYF.

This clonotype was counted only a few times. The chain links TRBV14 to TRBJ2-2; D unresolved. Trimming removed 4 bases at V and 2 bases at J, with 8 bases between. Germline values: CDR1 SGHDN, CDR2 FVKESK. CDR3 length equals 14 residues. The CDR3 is CASSRLFNTGELFF. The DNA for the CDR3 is TGTGCCAGCAGCCGTCTTTTTAACACCGGGGAGCTGTTTTTT.

CDR3: CASSDRLNQGYTF. The CDR3, as DNA: TGTGCCAGCAGCGACAGGCTGAATCAAGGCTACACCTTC. This sequence joins TRBV9 and TRBJ1-2; tentatively, D is TRBD1 (5 bases). V was shortened by 3 bases and J by 8 bases, with 14 bases between the two germline ends. This CDR3 is 13 amino acids long. Germline CDR1 reads SGDLS; CDR2 reads YYNGEE.

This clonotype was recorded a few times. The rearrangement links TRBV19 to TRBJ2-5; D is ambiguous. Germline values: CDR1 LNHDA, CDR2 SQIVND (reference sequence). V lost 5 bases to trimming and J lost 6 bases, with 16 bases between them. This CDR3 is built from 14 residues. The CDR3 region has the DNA TGTGCCAGTAGTGTGGAGCTGCCGGAGAAGACCCAGTACTTC. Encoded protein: CASSVELPEKTQYF.

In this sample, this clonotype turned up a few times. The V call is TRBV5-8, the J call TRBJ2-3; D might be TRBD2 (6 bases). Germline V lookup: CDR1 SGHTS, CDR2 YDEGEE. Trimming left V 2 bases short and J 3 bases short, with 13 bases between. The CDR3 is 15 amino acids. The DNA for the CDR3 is TGTGCCAGCAGCTTAGAACTAGCATGGACAGATACGCAGTATTTT. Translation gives CASSLELAWTDTQYF.

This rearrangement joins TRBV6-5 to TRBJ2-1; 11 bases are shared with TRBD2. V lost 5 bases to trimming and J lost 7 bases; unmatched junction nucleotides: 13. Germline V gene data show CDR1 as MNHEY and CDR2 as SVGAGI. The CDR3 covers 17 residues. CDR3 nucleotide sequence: TGTGCCAGCAGTAGACGACTAGCGGGGCATGCAGGAAATGAGCAGTTCTTC. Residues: CASSRRLAGHAGNEQFF.

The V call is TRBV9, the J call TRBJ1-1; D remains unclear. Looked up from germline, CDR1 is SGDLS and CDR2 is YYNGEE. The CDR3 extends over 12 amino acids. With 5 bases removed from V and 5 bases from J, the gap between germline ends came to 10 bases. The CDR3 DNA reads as TGTGCCAGCAGAGGACGAGGGACTGAAGCTTTCTTT. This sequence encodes CASRGRGTEAFF.

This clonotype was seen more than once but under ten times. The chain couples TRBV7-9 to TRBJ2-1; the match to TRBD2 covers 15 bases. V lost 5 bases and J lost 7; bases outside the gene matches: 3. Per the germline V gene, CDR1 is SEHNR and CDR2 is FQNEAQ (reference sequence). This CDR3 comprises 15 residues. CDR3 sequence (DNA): TGTGCCAGCAGCCTCGGGACTAGCGGGAGGAATGAGCAGTTCTTC. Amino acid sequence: CASSLGTSGRNEQFF. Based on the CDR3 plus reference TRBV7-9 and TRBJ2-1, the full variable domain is DTGVSQNPRHKITKRGQNVTFRCDPISEHNRLYWYRQTLGQGPEFLTYFQNEAQLEKSRLLSDRFSAERPKGSFSTLEIQRTEQGDSAMYLCASSLGTSGRNEQFFGPGTRLTVL.

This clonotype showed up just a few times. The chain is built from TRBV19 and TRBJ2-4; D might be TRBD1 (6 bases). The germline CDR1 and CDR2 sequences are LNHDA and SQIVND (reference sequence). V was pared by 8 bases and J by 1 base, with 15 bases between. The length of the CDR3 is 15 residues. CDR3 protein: CASSSPGVAKNIQYF. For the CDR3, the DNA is TGTGCCAGTTCTAGCCCAGGGGTGGCCAAAAACATTCAGTACTTC.

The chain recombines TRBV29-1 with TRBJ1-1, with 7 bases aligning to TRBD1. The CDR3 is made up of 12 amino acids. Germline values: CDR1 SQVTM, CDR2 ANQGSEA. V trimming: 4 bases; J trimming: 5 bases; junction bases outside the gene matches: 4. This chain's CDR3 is CSVVRGRTEAFF. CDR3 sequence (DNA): TGCAGCGTTGTTAGGGGGCGGACTGAAGCTTTCTTT.

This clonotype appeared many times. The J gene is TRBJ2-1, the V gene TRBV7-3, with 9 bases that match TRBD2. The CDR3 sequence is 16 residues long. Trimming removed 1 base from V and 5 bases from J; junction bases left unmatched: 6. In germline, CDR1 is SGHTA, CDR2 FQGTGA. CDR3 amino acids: CASSLIQGLANNEQFF. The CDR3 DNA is TGTGCCAGCAGCTTAATCCAAGGACTAGCGAACAATGAGCAGTTCTTC.

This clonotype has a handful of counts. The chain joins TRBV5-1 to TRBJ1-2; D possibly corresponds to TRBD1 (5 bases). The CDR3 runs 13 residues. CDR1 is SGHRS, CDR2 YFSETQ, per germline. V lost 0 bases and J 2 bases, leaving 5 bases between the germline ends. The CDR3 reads CASSLEGNYGYTF. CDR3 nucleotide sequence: TGCGCCAGCAGCTTGGAGGGGAACTATGGCTACACCTTC.

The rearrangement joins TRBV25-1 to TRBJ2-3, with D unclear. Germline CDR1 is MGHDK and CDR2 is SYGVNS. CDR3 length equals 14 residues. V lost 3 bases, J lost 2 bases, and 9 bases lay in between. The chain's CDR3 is CASSESRTTDTQYF. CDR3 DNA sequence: TGTGCCAGCAGTGAGTCTCGGACCACAGATACGCAGTATTTT.

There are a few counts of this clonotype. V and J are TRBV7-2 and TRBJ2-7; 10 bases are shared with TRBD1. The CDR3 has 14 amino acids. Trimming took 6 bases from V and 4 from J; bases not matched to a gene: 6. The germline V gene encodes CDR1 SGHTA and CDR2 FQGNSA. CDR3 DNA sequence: TGTGCCAGCAGTCGAGGGGGACAGGGGTACGAGCAGTACTTC. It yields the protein CASSRGGQGYEQYF.

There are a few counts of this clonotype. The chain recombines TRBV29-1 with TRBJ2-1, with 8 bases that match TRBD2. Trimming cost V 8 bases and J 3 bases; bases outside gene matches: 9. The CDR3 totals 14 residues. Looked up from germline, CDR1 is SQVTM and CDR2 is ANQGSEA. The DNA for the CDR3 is TGCAGCACTACCGGGACTAGGGTCTACAATGAGCAGTTCTTC. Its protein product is CSTTGTRVYNEQFF.

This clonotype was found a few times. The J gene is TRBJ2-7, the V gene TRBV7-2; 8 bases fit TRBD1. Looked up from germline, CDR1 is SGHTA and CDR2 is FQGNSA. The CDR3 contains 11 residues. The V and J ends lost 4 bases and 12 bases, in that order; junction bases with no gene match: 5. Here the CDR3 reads CASSSGQGPYF. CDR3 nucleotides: TGTGCCAGCAGCTCTGGACAGGGCCCGTACTTC.

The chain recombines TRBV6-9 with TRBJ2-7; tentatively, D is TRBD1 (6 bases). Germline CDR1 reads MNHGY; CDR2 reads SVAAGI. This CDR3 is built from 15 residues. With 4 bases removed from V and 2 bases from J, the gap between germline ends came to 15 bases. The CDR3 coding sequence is TGTGCCAGCAGTTCCGGCCGGACAGAGACCTACGAGCAGTACTTC. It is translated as CASSSGRTETYEQYF.

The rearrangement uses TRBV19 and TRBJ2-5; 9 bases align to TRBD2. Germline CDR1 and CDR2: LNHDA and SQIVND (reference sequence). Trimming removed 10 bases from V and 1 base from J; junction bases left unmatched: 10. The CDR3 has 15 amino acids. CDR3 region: CAIAASGALQETQYF. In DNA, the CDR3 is TGTGCCATCGCGGCTAGCGGGGCCCTCCAAGAGACCCAGTACTTC.

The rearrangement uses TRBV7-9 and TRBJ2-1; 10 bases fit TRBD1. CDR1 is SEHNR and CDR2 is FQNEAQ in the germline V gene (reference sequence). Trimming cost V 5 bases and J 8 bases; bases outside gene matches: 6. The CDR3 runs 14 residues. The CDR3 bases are TGTGCCAGCAGCCCCCGACAGGGGGCATATGAGCAGTTCTTC. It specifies CASSPRQGAYEQFF.

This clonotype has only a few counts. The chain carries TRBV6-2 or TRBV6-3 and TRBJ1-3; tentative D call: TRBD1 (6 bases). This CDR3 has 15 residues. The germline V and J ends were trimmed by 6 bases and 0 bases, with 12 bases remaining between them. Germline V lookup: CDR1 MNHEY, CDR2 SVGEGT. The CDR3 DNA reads TGTGCCAGCAGGGATACAGGGAGCTCTGGAAACACCATATATTTT. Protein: CASRDTGSSGNTIYF.

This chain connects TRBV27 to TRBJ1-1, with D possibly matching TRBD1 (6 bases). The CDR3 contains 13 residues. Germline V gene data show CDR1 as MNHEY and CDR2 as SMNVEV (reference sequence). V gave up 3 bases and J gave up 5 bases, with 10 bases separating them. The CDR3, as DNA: TGTGCCAGCAGTTTGTGGGGGACAACTGAAGCTTTCTTT. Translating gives CASSLWGTTEAFF.

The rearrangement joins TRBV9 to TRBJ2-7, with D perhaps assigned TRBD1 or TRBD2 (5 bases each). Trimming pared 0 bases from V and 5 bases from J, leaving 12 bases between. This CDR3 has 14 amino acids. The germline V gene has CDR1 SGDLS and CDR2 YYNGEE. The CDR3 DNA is TGTGCCAGCAGCGTAGGGGGGAATAGCCACGAGCAGTACTTC. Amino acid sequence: CASSVGGNSHEQYF.

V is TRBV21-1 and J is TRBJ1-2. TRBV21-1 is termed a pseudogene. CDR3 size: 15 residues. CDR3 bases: TGTGCCAGCAGCAAATGGTCGGGAGCTAACTATGGCTACACCTTC. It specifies CASSKWSGANYGYTF.

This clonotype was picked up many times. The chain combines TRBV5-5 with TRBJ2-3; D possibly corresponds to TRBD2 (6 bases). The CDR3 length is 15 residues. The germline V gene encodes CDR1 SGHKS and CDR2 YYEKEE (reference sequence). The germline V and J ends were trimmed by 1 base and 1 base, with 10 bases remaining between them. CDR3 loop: CASSLWREGTDTQYF. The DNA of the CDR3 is TGTGCCAGCAGCTTGTGGCGGGAAGGCACAGATACGCAGTATTTT. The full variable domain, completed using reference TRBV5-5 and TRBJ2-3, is DAGVTQSPTHLIKTRGQQVTLRCSPISGHKSVSWYQQVLGQGPQFIFQYYEKEERGRGNFPDRFSARQFPNYSSELNVNALLLGDSALYLCASSLWREGTDTQYFGPGTRLTVL.

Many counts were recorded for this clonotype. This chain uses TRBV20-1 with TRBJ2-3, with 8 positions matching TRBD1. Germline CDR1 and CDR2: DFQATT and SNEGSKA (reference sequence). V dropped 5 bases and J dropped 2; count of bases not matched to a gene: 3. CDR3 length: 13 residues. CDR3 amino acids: CSAEGQVTDTQYF. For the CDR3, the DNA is TGCAGTGCTGAGGGACAGGTCACAGATACGCAGTATTTT.

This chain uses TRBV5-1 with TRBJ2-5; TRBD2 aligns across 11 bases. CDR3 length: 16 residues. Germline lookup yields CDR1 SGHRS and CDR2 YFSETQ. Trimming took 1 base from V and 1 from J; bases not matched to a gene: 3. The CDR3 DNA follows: TGCGCCAGCAGCTTGACTAGCGGGGGACCCCAAGAGACCCAGTACTTC. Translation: CASSLTSGGPQETQYF.

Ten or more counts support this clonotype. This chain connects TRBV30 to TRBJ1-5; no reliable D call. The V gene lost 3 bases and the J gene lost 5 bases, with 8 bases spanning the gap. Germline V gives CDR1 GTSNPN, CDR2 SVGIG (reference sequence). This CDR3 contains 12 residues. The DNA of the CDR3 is TGTGCCTGGAGGAAAGGTGATCAGCCCCAGCATTTT. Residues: CAWRKGDQPQHF.